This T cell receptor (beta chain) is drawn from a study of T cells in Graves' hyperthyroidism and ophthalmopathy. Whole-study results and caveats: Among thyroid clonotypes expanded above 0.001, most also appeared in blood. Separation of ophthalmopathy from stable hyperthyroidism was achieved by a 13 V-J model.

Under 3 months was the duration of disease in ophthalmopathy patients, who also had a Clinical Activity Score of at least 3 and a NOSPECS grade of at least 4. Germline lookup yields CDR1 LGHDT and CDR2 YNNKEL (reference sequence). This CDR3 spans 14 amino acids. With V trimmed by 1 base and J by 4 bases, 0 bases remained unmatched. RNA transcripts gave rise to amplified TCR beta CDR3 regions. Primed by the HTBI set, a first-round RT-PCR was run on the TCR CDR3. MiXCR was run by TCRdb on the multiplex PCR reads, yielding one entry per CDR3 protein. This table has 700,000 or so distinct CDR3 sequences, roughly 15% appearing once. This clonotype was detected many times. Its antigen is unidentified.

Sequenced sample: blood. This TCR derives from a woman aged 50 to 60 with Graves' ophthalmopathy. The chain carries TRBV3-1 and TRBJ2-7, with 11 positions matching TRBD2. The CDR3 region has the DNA TGTGCCAGCAGCCAAGGACTAGCGGGGTACGAGCAGTACTTC. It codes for CASSQGLAGYEQYF.